The entry below describes one TCR beta chain. As yet, its antigen is unknown. There are 15 residues in the CDR3. Trimming took 6 bases from V and 8 from J; bases not matched to a gene: 11. Germline V lookup: CDR1 LNHDA, CDR2 SQIVND (reference sequence). Clones were read by immunoSEQ multiplex PCR, and TCRdb kept only the in-frame ones, dropping some. This table has 2.3 million or so clones, just over 90% appearing once. None of the donors, who were healthy HIV-negative adults, had recently had acute infections or vaccinations. These data belong to a study of shared clonotypes between healthy human individuals. Study-level results: Rarefaction showed that sequencing of sorted subsets was incomplete (despite large depth). A generally larger estimated richness was seen in naive subsets than in memory subsets. Sharing across four donors was highest in naive CD4 (around 5%) and lowest in memory CD8 (around 0.4%).

The sequence was collected from a man between 18 and 29 years old in good health. Some clones in this sample may be carry-over from other donors' samples. The chain couples TRBV19 to TRBJ2-1, with TRBD1 matching over 9 bases. Sequencing was done on a sample of naive CD4+ T cells from PBMCs. Subset of the sample: CD45RA+ positively selected. The CDR3 bases are TGTGCCAGTAGCCCCGGGACAGGGAAGAGGTATGAGCAGTTCTTC. As protein: CASSPGTGKRYEQFF.